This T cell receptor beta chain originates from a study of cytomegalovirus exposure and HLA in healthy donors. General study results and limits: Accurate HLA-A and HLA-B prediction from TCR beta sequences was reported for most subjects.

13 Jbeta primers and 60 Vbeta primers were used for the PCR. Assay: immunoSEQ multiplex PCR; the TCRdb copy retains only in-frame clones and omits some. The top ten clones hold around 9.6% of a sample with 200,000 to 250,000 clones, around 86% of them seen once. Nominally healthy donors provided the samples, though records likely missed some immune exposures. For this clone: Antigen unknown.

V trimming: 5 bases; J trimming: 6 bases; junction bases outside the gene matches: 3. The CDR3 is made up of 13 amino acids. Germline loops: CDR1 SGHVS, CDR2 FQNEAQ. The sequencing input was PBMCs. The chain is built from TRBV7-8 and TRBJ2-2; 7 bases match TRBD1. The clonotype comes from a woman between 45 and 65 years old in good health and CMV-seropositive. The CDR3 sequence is CASSPRGPGELFF. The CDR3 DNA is TGTGCCAGCAGCCCAAGGGGGCCCGGGGAGCTGTTTTTT.